These 30 T cell receptor beta chains were all obtained from the same sample, sequenced in a study of blood T cell repertoires in COVID-19. The method was immunoSEQ multiplex PCR; TCRdb's version includes in-frame clones alone and lacks a portion of them. The sample contains 95,000 to 150,000 clones, about nine tenths of which appear only once. Input material: peripheral blood. The receptors originated from a middle-aged man with acute or convalescent COVID-19.

The chain combines TRBV2 with TRBJ2-1, with 13 bases matching TRBD2. Germline V gives CDR1 SNHLY, CDR2 FYNNEI. Unmatched junction bases numbered 15, after V lost 6 bases and J lost 10 bases. The CDR3 is 17 amino acids. Here the CDR3 reads CASRAGTSGAVMKEQFF. DNA for the CDR3: TGTGCCAGCAGAGCCGGGACTAGCGGGGCCGTCATGAAGGAGCAGTTCTTC.

This sequence joins TRBV2 and TRBJ1-1, with a weak D call TRBD1 (6 bases). There are 17 residues in the CDR3. Per germline, CDR1 SNHLY and CDR2 FYNNEI. V gave up 5 bases and J gave up 1 base, with 20 bases separating them. The CDR3 nucleotides read TGTGCCAGCAGTAACGGGCCATTCAAGGGGGAGAACACTGAAGCTTTCTTT. Amino acids: CASSNGPFKGENTEAFF.

This clone appeared a few times. The genes are TRBV18 and TRBJ1-1; perhaps TRBD1 as D (6 bases). The CDR3 is made up of 14 amino acids. V gave up 3 bases and J gave up 11 bases, with 19 bases separating them. CDR1 is KGHSH, CDR2 LQKENI, per germline. The CDR3 sequence: CASSPRGTAQGAFF. For the CDR3, the DNA is TGTGCCAGCTCACCTCGGGGAACAGCCCAGGGGGCTTTCTTT.

This chain's CDR3 is CASSLYRANYGYTF. The CDR3 DNA reads as TGTGCCAGCAGTCTATACAGGGCAAACTATGGCTACACCTTC. The chain employs TRBV4-2 and TRBJ1-2; TRBD1 is a possible D gene (6 bases). CDR1 is LGHNA, CDR2 YNFKEQ, per germline. Between the trimmed V and J ends, which lost 6 bases and 2 bases, there was a span of 13 bases. The CDR3 loop spans 14 amino acids.

The V and J genes are TRBV2 and TRBJ2-7, with 8 bases that match TRBD2. J was trimmed by 3 bases and V by 6 bases; bases with no gene match: 7. CDR3 length equals 14 residues. In germline, CDR1 is SNHLY, CDR2 FYNNEI. The CDR3 DNA reads TGTGCCAGCAGCTTGCGGGGGGATTTCTACGAGCAGTACTTC. This sequence encodes CASSLRGDFYEQYF.

This clone was seen a single time. The V and J genes are TRBV27 and TRBJ2-3; possible D gene TRBD2, 6 bases. The V end was cut by 2 bases, the J end by 9 bases, with 18 bases between. The germline CDR1 and CDR2 sequences are MNHEY and SMNVEV (reference sequence). The CDR3 has 15 residues. CDR3 sequence: CASSLASSSGGTQYF. Here the CDR3 DNA reads TGTGCCAGCAGTTTAGCCAGCAGTAGCGGTGGGACGCAGTATTTT.

This clone was counted a single time. The chain recombines TRBV5-6 with TRBJ2-7; D not resolved. V dropped 1 base and J dropped 3 bases, with 8 bases sitting between them. Germline V gene lookup returns CDR1 SGHDT and CDR2 YYEEEE. This CDR3 spans 13 amino acids. The CDR3 loop is CASSLPDGYEQYF. CDR3 nucleotides: TGTGCCAGCAGCTTGCCAGATGGCTACGAGCAGTACTTC.

This clone was found a few times. This rearrangement joins TRBV21-1 to TRBJ1-5; the table's TRBD1 call for D was not verified on the DNA. TRBV21-1 is given as a pseudogene. This CDR3 comprises 13 residues. Written as DNA, the CDR3 is TGTGCCAGCAGCCCCTACAGCCGTACGCCCCAGCATTTT. This codes for CASSPYSRTPQHF.

The rearrangement joins TRBV19 to TRBJ1-5, with a possible D match to TRBD1 (6 bases). V lost 5 bases, J lost 5 bases, and 16 bases lay in between. The CDR3 runs 15 residues. Germline loops: CDR1 LNHDA, CDR2 SQIVND (reference sequence). CDR3 residues: CASSPIDRFDQPQHF. DNA of the CDR3: TGTGCCAGTAGTCCCATTGACAGGTTTGATCAGCCCCAGCATTTT.

The V call is TRBV11-2, the J call TRBJ2-7; 8 nucleotides match TRBD2. The CDR3 runs 15 residues. With 0 bases clipped from V and 6 bases from J, the junction kept 7 bases outside the gene matches. Germline CDR1 and CDR2: SGHAT and FQNNGV. The CDR3 DNA is TGTGCCAGCAGCTTAGAACCCTTCGGGAGGGGCGAGCAGTACTTC. Its protein product is CASSLEPFGRGEQYF.

This clone was picked up one time. CDR3 sequence reads: CASSPGLGADTQYF. CDR3 bases: TGTGCCAGTAGTCCGGGACTCGGAGCAGATACGCAGTATTTT. V and J are TRBV19 and TRBJ2-3; D perhaps matches TRBD2 (6 bases). CDR1 is LNHDA and CDR2 is SQIVND in the germline V gene (reference sequence). The CDR3 runs to 14 residues. V was cut by 5 bases and J by 4 bases, with 13 bases left in between. Supplemented by reference TRBV19 and TRBJ2-3, the full variable domain reads DGGITQSPKYLFRKEGQNVTLSCEQNLNHDAMYWYRQDPGQGLRLIYYSQIVNDFQKGDIAEGYSVSREKKESFPLTVTSAQKNPTAFYLCASSPGLGADTQYFGPGTRLTVL.

This chain joins TRBV30 and TRBJ2-1; TRBD2 might be the D (5 bases). V lost 3 bases, J lost 3 bases, and 12 bases lay in between. The germline gives CDR1 GTSNPN, CDR2 SVGIG (reference sequence). There are 14 residues in the CDR3. CDR3 protein: CAWSHGIDYNEQFF. CDR3 DNA sequence: TGTGCCTGGAGCCACGGGATTGACTACAATGAGCAGTTCTTC. Full variable domain (outside the CDR3, taken from reference TRBV30 and TRBJ2-1): SQTIHQWPATLVQPVGSPLSLECTVEGTSNPNLYWYRQAAGRGLQLLFYSVGIGQISSEVPQNLSASRPQDRQFILSSKKLLLSDSGFYLCAWSHGIDYNEQFFGPGTRLTVL.

The chain recombines TRBV7-8 with TRBJ2-4; TRBD2 matches at 8 bases. From germline, CDR1 is SGHVS and CDR2 FQNEAQ. V shed 8 bases, J shed 0 bases, and the junction held 6 bases outside the gene matches. CDR3 length: 15 amino acids. The DNA for the CDR3 is TGTGCCAGCTCCACGGGGGGGCGAGCCAAAAACATTCAGTACTTC. It codes for CASSTGGRAKNIQYF.

The rearrangement uses TRBV5-1 and TRBJ1-4, with D uncertain. From germline, CDR1 is SGHRS and CDR2 YFSETQ. Trimming removed 0 bases at V and 0 bases at J, with 3 bases between. The CDR3 runs to 14 residues. CDR3 sequence: CASSLASTNEKLFF. The CDR3 nucleotides read TGCGCCAGCAGCTTGGCCTCAACTAATGAAAAACTGTTTTTT. Based on the CDR3 plus reference TRBV5-1 and TRBJ1-4, the full variable domain is KAGVTQTPRYLIKTRGQQVTLSCSPISGHRSVSWYQQTPGQGLQFLFEYFSETQRNKGNFPGRFSGRQFSNSRSEMNVSTLELGDSALYLCASSLASTNEKLFFGSGTQLSVL.

This clone was recorded only once. The CDR3 nucleotides read TGTGCCAGCAGTGGAGCGGGAGGGACCTACAATGAGCAGTTCTTC. It translates to CASSGAGGTYNEQFF. The chain has TRBV25-1 and TRBJ2-1, with 10 nucleotides matching TRBD2. Germline loops: CDR1 MGHDK, CDR2 SYGVNS. Losses at the gene ends were 4 bases for V and 2 bases for J; bases not matched to a gene: 2. The CDR3 runs to 15 residues. Full variable domain (rest looked up from reference TRBV25-1 and TRBJ2-1): EADIYQTPRYLVIGTGKKITLECSQTMGHDKMYWYQQDPGMELHLIHYSYGVNSTEKGDLSSESTVSRIRTEHFPLTLESARPSHTSQYLCASSGAGGTYNEQFFGPGTRLTVL.

The count of this clone is one. The CDR3 loop is CASSVGQASTYGYTF. The CDR3 nucleotides are TGTGCCAGCAGCGTGGGACAGGCGTCGACTTATGGCTACACCTTC. The chain carries TRBV9 and TRBJ1-2; 8 positions agree with TRBD1. This CDR3 spans 15 amino acids. Germline loops: CDR1 SGDLS, CDR2 YYNGEE. Trimming took 2 bases from V and 5 from J; bases not matched to a gene: 8.

The chain couples TRBV9 to TRBJ2-5; the match to TRBD2 covers 7 bases. Unmatched junction bases numbered 8, after V lost 4 bases and J lost 2 bases. CDR3 length: 15 amino acids. CDR1 is SGDLS, CDR2 YYNGEE, per germline. In DNA form, the CDR3 reads TGTGCCAGCAGCTCACAAGGACTAGTTCAAGAGACCCAGTACTTC. This gives the protein CASSSQGLVQETQYF.

This clone has just a few counts. The chain links TRBV18 to TRBJ1-2; the D gene is possibly TRBD1 (5 bases). Per the germline V gene, CDR1 is KGHSH and CDR2 is LQKENI. The CDR3 spans 11 residues. V was pared by 9 bases and J by 8 bases, with 13 bases between. CDR3 nucleotides: TGTGCCAGTTCAACGGGGGTAGGCTACACCTTC. Protein sequence: CASSTGVGYTF.

This clone was seen only a few times. CDR3 region: CASSLTTAPGNTIYF. CDR3 sequence (DNA): TGTGCCAGCAGCTTGACGACTGCTCCAGGAAACACCATATATTTT. This chain links TRBV9 with TRBJ1-3; D unresolved. The germline V and J ends were trimmed by 4 bases and 4 bases, with 15 bases remaining between them. The germline V gene has CDR1 SGDLS and CDR2 YYNGEE. The CDR3 sequence is 15 residues long.

The CDR3 nucleotides read TGTGCCAGCTCACCAATCTGGGCGGGAGAGGAGGATACGCAGTATTTT. This encodes CASSPIWAGEEDTQYF. The chain links TRBV18 to TRBJ2-3, with TRBD2 identical over 7 bases. The V gene's germline CDR1 is KGHSH and CDR2 LQKENI. V trimming: 2 bases; J trimming: 6 bases; junction bases outside the gene matches: 11. The length of the CDR3 is 16 residues.

This clone has just a few counts. CDR3: CASSLRQGHFAFF. CDR3 bases: TGTGCCAGCAGTTTGAGACAGGGTCATTTTGCTTTCTTT. The gene calls are TRBV12-3 or TRBV12-4 and TRBJ1-1; 7 bases agree with TRBD1. The trim removed 3 bases at V and 11 bases at J, leaving 9 bases unmatched. This CDR3 comprises 13 residues.

The V call is TRBV12-5, the J call TRBJ2-3, with TRBD1 matching 9 bases. Germline CDR1 and CDR2: LGHNT and FRNRAP. CDR3 length: 18 residues. J lost 3 bases, V lost 0 bases, and 10 bases had no gene match. CDR3 region: CASGLVLKDRGGTDTQYF. CDR3 nucleotide sequence: TGTGCTAGTGGTTTGGTACTTAAGGACAGGGGTGGAACAGATACGCAGTATTTT.

The J gene is TRBJ1-1, the V gene TRBV3-1 (or the pseudogene TRBV3-2), with 7 positions matching TRBD1. The V segment lost 4 bases and the J segment 7 bases; nucleotides outside the gene matches: 3. Germline V CDR1 and CDR2: LGHDT, YNNKEL (reference sequence). The CDR3 runs to 12 residues. The CDR3 spells CASSPRQGEAFF. The DNA for the CDR3 is TGTGCCAGCAGCCCGAGACAGGGTGAAGCTTTCTTT.

The genes are TRBV7-2 and TRBJ1-4; perhaps TRBD1 as D (6 bases). The CDR3 runs 15 residues. Between the trimmed V and J ends, which lost 5 bases and 8 bases, there was a span of 18 bases. CDR1 SGHTA and CDR2 FQGNSA come from the germline V gene. The CDR3: CASSPTGIYWEKLFF. CDR3 DNA sequence: TGTGCCAGCAGCCCCACAGGGATATATTGGGAAAAACTGTTTTTT. Complete variable domain (other parts from reference TRBV7-2 and TRBJ1-4): GAGVSQSPSNKVTEKGKDVELRCDPISGHTALYWYRQSLGQGLEFLIYFQGNSAPDKSGLPSDRFSAERTGGSVSTLTIQRTQQEDSAVYLCASSPTGIYWEKLFFGSGTQLSVL.

The chain is built from TRBV7-2 and TRBJ1-1; no clear D. Germline CDR1 is SGHTA and CDR2 is FQGNSA. Trimming removed 1 base at V and 10 bases at J, with 7 bases between. The CDR3 has 11 residues. The CDR3 DNA follows: TGTGCCAGCAGCTTAGGTTCGGGAGCTTTCTTT. It is translated as CASSLGSGAFF.

This chain joins TRBV29-1 and TRBJ2-7; D perhaps matches TRBD2 (6 bases). CDR3 length: 12 amino acids. Trimming shortened V by 7 bases and J by 2 bases, and 12 bases separated the two germline ends. Germline CDR1 and CDR2: SQVTM and ANQGSEA. As DNA, the CDR3 is TGCAGCGCCCGGACGGGAGCCTACGAGCAGTACTTC. Encoded protein: CSARTGAYEQYF.

The chain joins TRBV27 to TRBJ2-2; 12 bases are a match to TRBD2. The trim removed 8 bases at V and 6 bases at J, leaving 10 bases unmatched. CDR1 MNHEY and CDR2 SMNVEV come from the germline V gene (reference sequence). The CDR3 is 16 amino acids. The CDR3 bases are TGTGCCAGCGGTACCCTCGCTAGCGGGAGGGCCGGGGAGCTGTTTTTT. Translating gives CASGTLASGRAGELFF.

The chain uses TRBV18 and TRBJ2-1, with D possibly being TRBD1 (5 bases). Germline CDR1 KGHSH, CDR2 LQKENI. Trimming stripped 3 bases from V and 0 bases from J, with 12 bases between. The CDR3 has 16 amino acids. CDR3 amino acids: CASSPLFRDSYNEQFF. The CDR3 region has the DNA TGTGCCAGCTCACCGTTATTCAGGGACTCCTACAATGAGCAGTTCTTC.

The chain combines TRBV12-3 or TRBV12-4 with TRBJ1-1, with 8 bases matching TRBD1. V lost 5 bases, J lost 11 bases, and 7 bases stayed unmatched. The CDR3 runs 12 residues. DNA of the CDR3: TGTGCCAGCAGTCCTACAGGGGGGAAGGCTTTCTTT. As protein: CASSPTGGKAFF.

The J gene is TRBJ2-7, the V gene TRBV7-2; TRBD2 agrees at 9 bases. Germline V lookup: CDR1 SGHTA, CDR2 FQGNSA. The ends lost 5 bases at V and 2 bases at J; junction bases unmatched: 10. This CDR3 spans 16 amino acids. The CDR3 reads CASSTRSGGLTYEQYF. CDR3 nucleotides: TGTGCCAGCAGCACCCGTAGCGGGGGACTTACCTACGAGCAGTACTTC.